This record looks at one T cell receptor beta chain sequence and its context. These data come from a study of blood T cell repertoires in COVID-19. Study details: Material from acute and convalescent COVID-19 was sourced from the United States, Italy and Spain.

The CDR3 contains 15 residues. The V end lost 0 bases, the J end lost 2 bases, and 8 bases lay between the germline ends. The germline V gene encodes CDR1 SGHRS and CDR2 YFSETQ. Authors' methods: Reference gene primer amplification gave estimated nucleated cell counts. TCRdb's table, derived via immunoSEQ multiplex PCR, lists solely in-frame clones and lacks some. Clone size and the V and J calls come from that table; the DNA yielded D and trimming. This table holds more than 300,000 clones, roughly 86% found once. The sample comprised peripheral blood. The chain joins TRBV5-1 to TRBJ2-2; D remains unclear. The sequence was obtained from a woman aged 25 to 39 with COVID-19, enrolled during active disease. The CDR3 DNA reads TGCGCCAGCAGCTTGGTCCAGATAAACACCGGGGAGCTGTTTTTT. Encoded protein: CASSLVQINTGELFF. The whole variable domain, filled in from reference TRBV5-1 and TRBJ2-2, reads KAGVTQTPRYLIKTRGQQVTLSCSPISGHRSVSWYQQTPGQGLQFLFEYFSETQRNKGNFPGRFSGRQFSNSRSEMNVSTLELGDSALYLCASSLVQINTGELFFGEGSRLTVL.